This T cell receptor beta chain was observed in a study of blood T cell repertoires in COVID-19. CDR1 LGHDT and CDR2 YNNKEL come from the germline V gene (reference sequence). V shed 1 base and J shed 1 base, with 14 bases lying between them. The CDR3 has 16 residues. Participants' reported clinical history set cohort assignment. The data were produced by immunoSEQ multiplex PCR, yet TCRdb's version contains in-frame clones alone and is incomplete. The sample has some 300,000 clones, roughly 89% seen once; the top ten hold 2.5% to 3.5%. This TCR derives from a woman aged 45-65 years who had been exposed to COVID-19. This rearrangement joins TRBV3-1 (or the pseudogene TRBV3-2) to TRBJ2-7; D may be TRBD2 (7 bases). Material for sequencing was PBMCs or T cells enriched from blood (not recorded which). For the CDR3, the DNA is TGTGCCAGCAGCCAAGCGTGGGGGGGCTGGTCCTACGAGCAGTACTTC. As protein: CASSQAWGGWSYEQYF.